The 29 T cell receptor beta chains given below trace back to one sample, sequenced in a study of T cell repertoires in cytomegalovirus infection. No antigen is known for these receptors. MiXCR, run by TCRdb on the reads, gives a single entry per CDR3 protein. The sample carries 400,000 to 600,000 distinct CDR3 sequences, under 45% recorded once. The sequencing here drew on cultured PBMCs, taken from culture after CMV antigen stimulation. Receptors were obtained from a human donor in good health (CMV status not recorded). Some clones in this sample may be carry-over from other donors' samples.

The chain carries TRBV11-2 and TRBJ2-5; D is uncertain. The CDR3 contains 16 residues. V dropped 0 bases and J dropped 2 bases, with 13 bases sitting between them. Germline CDR1 reads SGHAT; CDR2 reads FQNNGV. The CDR3 DNA follows: TGTGCCAGCAGCTTAGACCCGCCCGCAGAACAAGAGACCCAGTACTTC. The encoded protein is CASSLDPPAEQETQYF.

The rearrangement joins TRBV7-2 to TRBJ2-3; D may match TRBD1 or TRBD2 (5 bases each). Per germline, CDR1 SGHTA and CDR2 FQGNSA. CDR3 length: 14 amino acids. V lost 2 bases to trimming and J lost 4 bases, with 10 bases between them. CDR3 loop: CASSLQLGADTQYF. CDR3 DNA sequence: TGTGCCAGCAGCTTACAACTAGGGGCAGATACGCAGTATTTT.

The chain is built from TRBV29-1 and TRBJ1-1; 8 positions match TRBD1. Germline-derived CDR1 and CDR2 are SQVTM and ANQGSEA. This CDR3 contains 13 residues. Losses at the gene ends were 6 bases for V and 4 bases for J; bases not matched to a gene: 7. CDR3 nucleotide sequence: TGCAGCGTGGGCCCCGGACAGGGCACTGAAGCTTTCTTT. It is translated as CSVGPGQGTEAFF.

The V call is TRBV6-5, the J call TRBJ2-1; no firm D call. The CDR3 has 16 amino acids. CDR1 is MNHEY, CDR2 SVGAGI, per germline. V lost 0 bases and J 6 bases, leaving 15 bases between the germline ends. CDR3 in DNA: TGTGCCAGCAGTTACTCGGGGTTATGGAACAGCAATGAGCAGTTCTTC. Its translation is CASSYSGLWNSNEQFF.

The table lists this clonotype with a few counts. J is TRBJ2-3 and V is TRBV4-3, with 11 bases matching TRBD2. V dropped 1 base and J dropped 3; count of bases not matched to a gene: 6. CDR1 and CDR2 (germline): LGHNA, YSLEER. The CDR3 length is 17 residues. The CDR3 here is CASSQAGTSGATDTQYF. The DNA for the CDR3 is TGCGCCAGCAGCCAAGCCGGGACTAGCGGAGCTACAGATACGCAGTATTTT.

This clonotype turned up a few times. The rearrangement uses TRBV20-1 and TRBJ2-1; no clear D gene. Trimming pared 4 bases from V and 3 bases from J, leaving 7 bases between. The CDR3 has 12 amino acids. Germline CDR1 DFQATT, CDR2 SNEGSKA (reference sequence). The DNA for the CDR3 is TGCAGTGCTATGTACAGCTACAATGAGCAGTTCTTC. Translation gives CSAMYSYNEQFF.

This clonotype is a singleton in its sample. This sequence joins TRBV5-1 and TRBJ1-2; tentative D call: TRBD1 (5 bases). This CDR3 has 16 residues. Germline V lookup: CDR1 SGHRS, CDR2 YFSETQ. With 4 bases removed from V and 3 bases from J, the gap between germline ends came to 19 bases. CDR3 in amino acids: CASSLNRDEWDYGYTF. CDR3 DNA: TGCGCCAGCAGCCTCAACCGGGACGAGTGGGACTATGGCTACACCTTC.

This clonotype was seen only a few times. The CDR3 bases are TGTGCCAGCAGCTCCAGGGTCCAACACAATGAGCAGTTCTTC. Amino acids: CASSSRVQHNEQFF. The chain couples TRBV7-9 to TRBJ2-1, with D maybe TRBD1 (5 bases). Germline lookup yields CDR1 SEHNR and CDR2 FQNEAQ (reference sequence). V was cut by 4 bases and J by 5 bases, with 12 bases left in between. The CDR3 loop spans 14 amino acids.

The V and J genes are TRBV11-2 and TRBJ2-7, with TRBD2 matching over 11 bases. J was trimmed by 5 bases and V by 6 bases; bases with no gene match: 6. Germline CDR1 is SGHAT and CDR2 is FQNNGV. There are 14 residues in the CDR3. The CDR3 sequence: CASRALAGVHEQYF. CDR3 in DNA: TGTGCCAGCAGGGCACTAGCGGGAGTCCACGAGCAGTACTTC.

This clonotype occurred a few times. The rearrangement links TRBV7-8 to TRBJ1-4; D ambiguous. V shed 1 base and J shed 8 bases, with 8 bases lying between them. From germline, CDR1 is SGHVS and CDR2 FQNEAQ. CDR3 length: 13 residues. CDR3 coding DNA: TGTGCCAGCAGCTTAGGTCGTACGGAAAAACTGTTTTTT. As protein: CASSLGRTEKLFF. Complete variable domain (other parts from reference TRBV7-8 and TRBJ1-4): GAGVSQSPRYKVAKRGQDVALRCDPISGHVSLFWYQQALGQGPEFLTYFQNEAQLDKSGLPSDRFFAERPEGSVSTLKIQRTQQEDSAVYLCASSLGRTEKLFFGSGTQLSVL.

The chain uses TRBV15 and TRBJ2-2; TRBD2 aligns across 9 bases. The CDR3 spans 16 residues. Germline values: CDR1 LNHNV, CDR2 YYDKDF (reference sequence). Trimming took 5 bases from V and 6 from J; bases not matched to a gene: 10. CDR3 bases: TGTGCCACCAGCCCGGGGGCTAGCGGGATGGCCGGGGAGCTGTTTTTT. Amino acid sequence: CATSPGASGMAGELFF.

The chain employs TRBV7-8 and TRBJ2-5; maybe TRBD1 (5 bases). The CDR3 has 16 amino acids. Germline assignment: CDR1 SGHVS and CDR2 FQNEAQ. V lost 5 bases to trimming and J lost 2 bases, with 18 bases between them. CDR3 sequence reads: CASSLRQYPLQETQYF. The CDR3 nucleotides are TGTGCCAGCAGCCTCCGACAGTACCCGCTTCAAGAGACCCAGTACTTC.

This clonotype showed up just a few times. CDR3 coding DNA: TGTGCCAGCAGTCCCTCAGCGGGAGGGTTTCAAAACATTCAGTACTTC. As protein: CASSPSAGGFQNIQYF. The chain uses TRBV28 and TRBJ2-4; 10 bases line up with TRBD2. CDR3 length: 16 residues. CDR1 MDHEN and CDR2 SYDVKM come from the germline V gene. The V and J ends lost 5 bases and 5 bases, in that order; junction bases with no gene match: 9.

V usage is TRBV7-2 and J usage is TRBJ2-7; D is possibly TRBD1 (5 bases). Germline-derived CDR1 and CDR2 are SGHTA and FQGNSA. Trimming cost V 5 bases and J 7 bases, with 9 bases left between them. CDR3 size: 11 residues. The CDR3, as DNA: TGTGCCAGCAGCGGACATGAAGAGCAGTACTTC. It is translated as CASSGHEEQYF.

The rearrangement uses TRBV7-2 and TRBJ1-5, with D unclear. Germline loops: CDR1 SGHTA, CDR2 FQGNSA. The length of the CDR3 is 13 residues. With 3 bases removed from V and 7 bases from J, the gap between germline ends came to 10 bases. This chain's CDR3 is CASSLQVGQPQHF. The CDR3 bases are TGTGCCAGCAGCTTGCAGGTCGGCCAGCCCCAGCATTTT.

The DNA for the CDR3 is TGTGCCAGCAGTTACACTCCGTATGAAGAGACCCAGTACTTC. Translation: CASSYTPYEETQYF. The rearrangement uses TRBV12-3 or TRBV12-4 and TRBJ2-5, with D uncertain. The CDR3 contains 14 residues. Trimming took off 4 bases at V and 3 bases at J, with 12 bases between the two ends.

This chain connects TRBV2 to TRBJ2-2, with D uncertain. The germline V and J ends were trimmed by 7 bases and 0 bases, with 12 bases remaining between them. Germline loops: CDR1 SNHLY, CDR2 FYNNEI. This CDR3 comprises 15 residues. The CDR3 loop reads CASTGPYANTGELFF. The CDR3 DNA is TGTGCCAGCACCGGACCGTATGCGAACACCGGGGAGCTGTTTTTT.

A few counts support this clonotype. The V gene is TRBV7-2, the J gene TRBJ1-2; D remains unclear. The CDR3 spans 13 residues. Trimming removed 2 bases from V and 3 bases from J, with 7 bases in between. Germline values: CDR1 SGHTA, CDR2 FQGNSA. CDR3 sequence: CASSLYQDYGYTF. The CDR3 DNA reads as TGTGCCAGCAGCTTATACCAGGACTATGGCTACACCTTC.

This clonotype was picked up a small number of times. The J gene is TRBJ2-2, the V gene TRBV18; D is unresolved. In germline, CDR1 is KGHSH, CDR2 LQKENI. Trimming removed 2 bases at V and 5 bases at J, with 6 bases between. The CDR3 consists of 13 residues. DNA for the CDR3: TGTGCCAGCTCACCATGGAAAACCGGGGAGCTGTTTTTT. This codes for CASSPWKTGELFF.

This clonotype showed up just a few times. The V call is TRBV7-2, the J call TRBJ2-7; no definite D call. V was pared by 2 bases and J by 5 bases, with 10 bases between. Germline CDR1 SGHTA, CDR2 FQGNSA. The CDR3 spans 13 residues. Written as DNA, the CDR3 is TGTGCCAGCAGCTTACTGTCCCTAGACGAGCAGTACTTC. It yields the protein CASSLLSLDEQYF.

The gene calls are TRBV10-3 and TRBJ2-3; TRBD2 matches 13 bases. The length of the CDR3 is 17 residues. Germline V gene data show CDR1 as ENHRY and CDR2 as SYGVKD. V trimming: 2 bases; J trimming: 3 bases; junction bases outside the gene matches: 5. Here the CDR3 reads CAISEQTSGGATDTQYF. CDR3 DNA sequence: TGTGCCATCAGTGAGCAAACTAGCGGGGGGGCAACAGATACGCAGTATTTT.

This clonotype turned up a few times. The chain joins TRBV6-6 to TRBJ1-5; D call uncertain. Trimming stripped 8 bases from V and 6 bases from J, with 8 bases between. The CDR3 has 11 amino acids. CDR1 MNHNY and CDR2 SVGAGI come from the germline V gene (reference sequence). The CDR3: CASGRGQPQHF. CDR3 nucleotide sequence: TGTGCCAGCGGGCGGGGTCAGCCCCAGCATTTT.

The sample holds a few counts of this clonotype. The V gene is TRBV11-2, the J gene TRBJ1-6, with no clear D. V was trimmed by 1 base and J by 7 bases, leaving 11 bases between them. Germline CDR1 reads SGHAT; CDR2 reads FQNNGV. The CDR3 covers 15 residues. The CDR3 region is CASSLGPDRNSPLHF. The CDR3 DNA sequence: TGTGCCAGCAGCTTAGGGCCGGATAGAAATTCACCCCTCCACTTT.

V and J are TRBV7-8 and TRBJ1-1; the match to TRBD1 covers 8 bases. Losses at the gene ends were 7 bases for V and 3 bases for J; bases not matched to a gene: 7. The CDR3 runs 14 residues. CDR1 and CDR2 (germline): SGHVS, FQNEAQ. CDR3 bases: TGTGCCAGCATGCCAGGGGGCTTGTACACTGAAGCTTTCTTT. Protein sequence: CASMPGGLYTEAFF. Drawing the rest from reference TRBV7-8 and TRBJ1-1, the complete variable domain is GAGVSQSPRYKVAKRGQDVALRCDPISGHVSLFWYQQALGQGPEFLTYFQNEAQLDKSGLPSDRFFAERPEGSVSTLKIQRTQQEDSAVYLCASMPGGLYTEAFFGQGTRLTVV.

This clonotype was counted a single time. The rearrangement joins TRBV10-3 to TRBJ2-7, with 11 positions matching TRBD1. Unmatched junction bases numbered 30, after V lost 10 bases and J lost 4 bases. Per the germline V gene, CDR1 is ENHRY and CDR2 is SYGVKD. CDR3 length equals 21 residues. The CDR3 protein is CATSDSAGKTGTGGSVYEQYF. In nucleotides, the CDR3 is TGTGCCACTTCGGACAGTGCGGGGAAAACGGGGACAGGGGGTTCGGTTTACGAGCAGTACTTC.

The V gene is TRBV4-2, the J gene TRBJ2-5; possible D gene TRBD2, 5 bases. The CDR3 consists of 14 residues. Germline assignment: CDR1 LGHNA and CDR2 YNFKEQ. Trimming took off 1 base at V and 5 bases at J, with 11 bases between the two ends. Written as DNA, the CDR3 is TGTGCCAGCAGCCAAGTCAGCGGTACTGAGACCCAGTACTTC. Its protein product is CASSQVSGTETQYF.

The J gene is TRBJ2-7, the V gene TRBV6-6, with D unresolved. The CDR3 totals 13 residues. V lost 6 bases to trimming and J lost 3 bases, with 12 bases between them. From germline, CDR1 is MNHNY and CDR2 SVGAGI (reference sequence). The CDR3 spells CASSPRHDYEQYF. The DNA of the CDR3 is TGTGCCAGCAGCCCACGACACGACTACGAGCAGTACTTC.

This clonotype was seen more than once but under ten times. CDR3 coding DNA: TGTGCCAGCAGCTTAGCAATAAACAGGGCCCAAGAGACCCAGTACTTC. It translates to CASSLAINRAQETQYF. The chain uses TRBV7-2 and TRBJ2-5; weak D call: TRBD1 (6 bases). Germline V lookup: CDR1 SGHTA, CDR2 FQGNSA. The V and J ends lost 0 bases and 1 base respectively, with 12 bases between them. This CDR3 comprises 16 residues. The full variable domain, its missing parts supplied by reference TRBV7-2 and TRBJ2-5, is GAGVSQSPSNKVTEKGKDVELRCDPISGHTALYWYRQSLGQGLEFLIYFQGNSAPDKSGLPSDRFSAERTGGSVSTLTIQRTQQEDSAVYLCASSLAINRAQETQYFGPGTRLLVL.

This clonotype was observed a handful of times. The V call is TRBV7-6, the J call TRBJ2-3; 11 nucleotides match TRBD2. Looked up from germline, CDR1 is SGHVS and CDR2 is FNYEAQ. V lost 4 bases, J lost 5 bases, and 5 bases stayed unmatched. The CDR3 is 15 amino acids. CDR3 DNA: TGTGCCAGCAGCTCTACTAGCGGGAGTGGAGATACGCAGTATTTT. The encoded protein is CASSSTSGSGDTQYF.